The clone carrying this T cell receptor beta chain was detected only a few times. Its antigen is currently unknown. This sample was taken from a study of identical twins. The study's findings and limits: The analysis was cross-sectional rather than longitudinal within donors.

Germline V gives CDR1 SQVTM, CDR2 ANQGSEA. The CDR3 has 12 residues. Trimming pared 4 bases from V and 0 bases from J, leaving 6 bases between. Only healthy Caucasians were enrolled as donors. TCRdb reprocessed the 5' RACE reads with MiXCR, giving one entry per CDR3 protein. The data show about 470,000 distinct CDR3 sequences, 20% to 30% seen once. The same sample was also used in a study of T cells expressing NK-cell markers. According to that study: Most of the eight sequenced donors were HCMV-seropositive; one was seronegative. In several experiments, an anti-gamma-delta TCR antibody restricted sorting to alpha-beta TCR T cells.

V and J are TRBV29-1 and TRBJ1-2; D gene ambiguous. The TCR originated in a woman aged 18-29 years in good health. The sequencing sample was made of CD4+ T cells sorted from blood. This CDR3 is CSVGQSNYGYTF. CDR3 coding DNA: TGCAGCGTTGGTCAGTCTAACTATGGCTACACCTTC.